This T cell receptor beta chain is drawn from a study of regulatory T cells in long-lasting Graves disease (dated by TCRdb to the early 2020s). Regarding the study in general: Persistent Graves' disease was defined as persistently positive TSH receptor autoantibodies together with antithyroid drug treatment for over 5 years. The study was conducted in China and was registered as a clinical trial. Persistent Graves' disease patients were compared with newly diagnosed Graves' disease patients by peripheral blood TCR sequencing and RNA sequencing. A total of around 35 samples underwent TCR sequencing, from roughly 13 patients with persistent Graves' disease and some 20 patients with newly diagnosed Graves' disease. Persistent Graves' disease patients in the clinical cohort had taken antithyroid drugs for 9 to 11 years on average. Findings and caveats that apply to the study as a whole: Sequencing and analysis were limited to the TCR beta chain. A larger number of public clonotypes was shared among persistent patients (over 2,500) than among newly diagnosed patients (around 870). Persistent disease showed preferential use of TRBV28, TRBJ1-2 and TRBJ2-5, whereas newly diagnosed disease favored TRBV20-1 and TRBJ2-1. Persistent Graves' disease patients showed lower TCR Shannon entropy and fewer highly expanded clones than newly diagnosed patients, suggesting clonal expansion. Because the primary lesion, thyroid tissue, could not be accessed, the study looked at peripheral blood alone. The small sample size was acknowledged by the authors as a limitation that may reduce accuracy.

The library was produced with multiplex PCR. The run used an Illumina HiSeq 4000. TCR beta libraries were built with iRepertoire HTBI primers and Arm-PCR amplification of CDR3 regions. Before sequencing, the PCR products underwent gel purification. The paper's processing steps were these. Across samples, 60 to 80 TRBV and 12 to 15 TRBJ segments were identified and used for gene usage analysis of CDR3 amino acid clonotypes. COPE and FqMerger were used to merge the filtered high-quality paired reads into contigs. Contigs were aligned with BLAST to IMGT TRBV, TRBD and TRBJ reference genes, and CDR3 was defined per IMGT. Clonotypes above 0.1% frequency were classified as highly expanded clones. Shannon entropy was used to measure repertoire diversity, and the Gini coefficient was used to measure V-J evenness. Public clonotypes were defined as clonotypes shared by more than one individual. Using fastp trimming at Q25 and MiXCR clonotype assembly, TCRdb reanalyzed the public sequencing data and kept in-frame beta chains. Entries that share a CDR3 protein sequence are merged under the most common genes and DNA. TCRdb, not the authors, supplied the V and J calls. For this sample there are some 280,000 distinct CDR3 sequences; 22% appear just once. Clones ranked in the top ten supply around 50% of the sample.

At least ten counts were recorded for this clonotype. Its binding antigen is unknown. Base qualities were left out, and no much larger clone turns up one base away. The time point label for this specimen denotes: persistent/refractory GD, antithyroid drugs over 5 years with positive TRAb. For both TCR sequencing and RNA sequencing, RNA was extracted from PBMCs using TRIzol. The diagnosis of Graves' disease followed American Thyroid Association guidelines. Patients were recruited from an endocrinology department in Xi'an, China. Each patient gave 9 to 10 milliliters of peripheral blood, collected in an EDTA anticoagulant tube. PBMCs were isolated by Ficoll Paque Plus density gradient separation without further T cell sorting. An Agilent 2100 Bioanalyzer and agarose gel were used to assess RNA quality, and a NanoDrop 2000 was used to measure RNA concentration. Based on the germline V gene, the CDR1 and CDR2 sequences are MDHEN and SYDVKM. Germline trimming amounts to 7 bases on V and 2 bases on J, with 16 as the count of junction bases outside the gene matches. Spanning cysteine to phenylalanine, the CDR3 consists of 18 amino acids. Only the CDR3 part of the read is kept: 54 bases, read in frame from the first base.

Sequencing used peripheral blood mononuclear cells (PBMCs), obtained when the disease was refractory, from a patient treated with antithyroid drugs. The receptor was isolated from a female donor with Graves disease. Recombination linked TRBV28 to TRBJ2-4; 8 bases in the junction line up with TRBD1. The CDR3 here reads CASTSRPTGVQTKNIQYF. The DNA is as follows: TGTGCCAGCACCTCCCGGCCGACAGGGGTCCAAACCAAAAACATTCAGTACTTC.